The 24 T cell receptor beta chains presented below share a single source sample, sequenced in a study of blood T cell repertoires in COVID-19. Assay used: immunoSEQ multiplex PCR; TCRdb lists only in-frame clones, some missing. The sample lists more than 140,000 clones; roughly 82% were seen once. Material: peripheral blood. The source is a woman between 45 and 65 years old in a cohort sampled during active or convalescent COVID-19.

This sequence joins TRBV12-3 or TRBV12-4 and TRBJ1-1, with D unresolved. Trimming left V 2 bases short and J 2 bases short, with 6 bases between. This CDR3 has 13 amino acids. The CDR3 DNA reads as TGTGCCAGCAGTTTACGGGTCAACACTGAAGCTTTCTTT. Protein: CASSLRVNTEAFF.

The CDR3 is CASSAGQTNEKLFF. CDR3 coding DNA: TGTGCCAGCAGCGCCGGACAAACTAATGAAAAACTGTTTTTT. The J gene is TRBJ1-4, the V gene TRBV2; D is perhaps TRBD1 (5 bases). The V end lost 6 bases, the J end lost 1 base, and 9 bases lay between the germline ends. The CDR3 sequence is 14 residues long. Germline loops: CDR1 SNHLY, CDR2 FYNNEI.

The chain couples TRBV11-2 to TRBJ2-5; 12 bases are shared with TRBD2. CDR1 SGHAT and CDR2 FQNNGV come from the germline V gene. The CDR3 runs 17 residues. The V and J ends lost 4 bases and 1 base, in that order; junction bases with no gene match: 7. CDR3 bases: TGTGCCAGCAGCTCATCCCCTAGCGGGGGGGTCCAAGAGACCCAGTACTTC. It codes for CASSSSPSGGVQETQYF.

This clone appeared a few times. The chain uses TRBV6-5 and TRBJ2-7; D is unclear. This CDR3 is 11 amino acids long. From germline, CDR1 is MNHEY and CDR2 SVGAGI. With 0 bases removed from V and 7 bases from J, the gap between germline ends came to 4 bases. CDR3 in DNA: TGTGCCAGCAGTTACTCGGAGGAGCAGTACTTC. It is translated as CASSYSEEQYF.

The CDR3 DNA is TGCAGCGTTGCTACCCTAGCGGGGGGCCCCTACGAGCAGTACTTC. Its translation is CSVATLAGGPYEQYF. The chain joins TRBV29-1 to TRBJ2-7, with TRBD2 matching over 11 bases. Germline V gene sequence: CDR1 SQVTM, CDR2 ANQGSEA. The CDR3 is 15 amino acids. V shed 4 bases, J shed 2 bases, and the junction held 7 bases outside the gene matches.

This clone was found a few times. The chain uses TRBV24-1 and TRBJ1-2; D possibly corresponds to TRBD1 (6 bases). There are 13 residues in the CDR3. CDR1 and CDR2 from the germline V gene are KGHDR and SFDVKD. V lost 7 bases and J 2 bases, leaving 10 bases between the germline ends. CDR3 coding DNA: TGTGCCACCAGCCGCCAGGGGAACTATGGCTACACCTTC. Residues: CATSRQGNYGYTF.

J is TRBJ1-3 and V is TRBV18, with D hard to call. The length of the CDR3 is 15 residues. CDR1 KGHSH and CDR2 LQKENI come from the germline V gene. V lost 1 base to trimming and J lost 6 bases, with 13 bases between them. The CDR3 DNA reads TGTGCCAGCTCACCACAGGACGTAGCGGCAAACACCATATATTTT. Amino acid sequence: CASSPQDVAANTIYF.

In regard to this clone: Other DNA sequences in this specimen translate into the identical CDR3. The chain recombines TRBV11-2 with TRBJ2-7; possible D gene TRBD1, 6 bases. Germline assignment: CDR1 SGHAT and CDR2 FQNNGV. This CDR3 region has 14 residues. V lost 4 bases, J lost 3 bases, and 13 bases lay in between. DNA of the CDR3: TGTGCCAGCAGCTCCCCCGGACAGTTCTACGAGCAGTACTTC. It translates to CASSSPGQFYEQYF. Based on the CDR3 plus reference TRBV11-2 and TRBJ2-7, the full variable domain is EAGVAQSPRYKIIEKRQSVAFWCNPISGHATLYWYQQILGQGPKLLIQFQNNGVVDDSQLPKDRFSAERLKGVDSTLKIQPAKLEDSAVYLCASSSPGQFYEQYFGPGTRLTVT.

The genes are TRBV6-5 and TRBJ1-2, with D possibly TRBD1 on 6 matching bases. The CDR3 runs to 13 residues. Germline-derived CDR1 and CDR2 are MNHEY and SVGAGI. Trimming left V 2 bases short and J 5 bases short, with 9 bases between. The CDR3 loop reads CASSYPDSYGYTF. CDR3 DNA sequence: TGTGCCAGCAGTTACCCGGACAGTTATGGCTACACCTTC.

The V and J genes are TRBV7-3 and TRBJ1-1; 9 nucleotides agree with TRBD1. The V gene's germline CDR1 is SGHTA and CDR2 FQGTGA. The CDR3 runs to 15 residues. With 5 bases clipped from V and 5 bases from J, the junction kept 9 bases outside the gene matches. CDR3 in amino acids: CASSPRGTGNTEAFF. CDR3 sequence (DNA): TGTGCCAGCAGCCCTCGCGGGACAGGGAATACTGAAGCTTTCTTT.

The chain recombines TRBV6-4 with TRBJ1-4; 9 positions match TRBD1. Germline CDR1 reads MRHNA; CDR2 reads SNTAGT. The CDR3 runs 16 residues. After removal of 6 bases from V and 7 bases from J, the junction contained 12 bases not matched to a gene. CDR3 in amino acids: CASSRTGQGVAEKLFF. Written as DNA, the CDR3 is TGTGCCAGCAGCCGAACGGGACAGGGAGTCGCTGAAAAACTGTTTTTT.

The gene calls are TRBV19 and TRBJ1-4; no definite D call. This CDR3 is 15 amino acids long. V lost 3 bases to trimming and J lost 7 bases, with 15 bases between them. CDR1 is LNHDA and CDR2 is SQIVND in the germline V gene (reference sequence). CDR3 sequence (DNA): TGTGCCAGTAGTATGCCCTCAGGAGGAAGTGAAAAACTGTTTTTT. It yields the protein CASSMPSGGSEKLFF.

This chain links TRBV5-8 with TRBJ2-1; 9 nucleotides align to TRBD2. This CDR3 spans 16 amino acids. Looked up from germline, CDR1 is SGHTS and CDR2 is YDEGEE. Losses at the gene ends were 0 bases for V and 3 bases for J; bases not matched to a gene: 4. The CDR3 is CASSLGGSGGYNEQFF. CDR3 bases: TGTGCCAGCAGCTTGGGGGGTAGCGGGGGCTACAATGAGCAGTTCTTC.

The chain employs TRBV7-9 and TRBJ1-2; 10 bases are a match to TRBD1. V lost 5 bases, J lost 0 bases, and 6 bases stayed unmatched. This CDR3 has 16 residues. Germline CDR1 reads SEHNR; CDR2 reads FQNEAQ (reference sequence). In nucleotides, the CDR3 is TGTGCCAGCAGCGGGGACAGGGGTCGATCTAACTATGGCTACACCTTC. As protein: CASSGDRGRSNYGYTF.

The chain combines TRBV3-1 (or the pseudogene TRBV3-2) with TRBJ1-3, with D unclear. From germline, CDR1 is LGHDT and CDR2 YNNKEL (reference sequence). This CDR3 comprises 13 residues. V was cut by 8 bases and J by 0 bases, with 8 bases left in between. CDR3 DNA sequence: TGTGCCAGCCAACTTCACTCTGGAAACACCATATATTTT. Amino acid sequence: CASQLHSGNTIYF.

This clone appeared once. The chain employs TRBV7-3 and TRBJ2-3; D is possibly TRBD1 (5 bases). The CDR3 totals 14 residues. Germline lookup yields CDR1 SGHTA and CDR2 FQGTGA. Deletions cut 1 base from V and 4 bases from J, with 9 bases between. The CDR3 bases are TGTGCCAGCAGCTTAAATCAGGGCGCAGATACGCAGTATTTT. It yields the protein CASSLNQGADTQYF.

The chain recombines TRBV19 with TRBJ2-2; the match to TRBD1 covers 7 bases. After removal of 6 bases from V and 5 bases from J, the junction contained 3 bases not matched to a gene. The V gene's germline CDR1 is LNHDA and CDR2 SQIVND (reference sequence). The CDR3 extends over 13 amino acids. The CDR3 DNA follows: TGTGCCAGTAGCCAACAGGGGACCGGGGAGCTGTTTTTT. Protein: CASSQQGTGELFF.

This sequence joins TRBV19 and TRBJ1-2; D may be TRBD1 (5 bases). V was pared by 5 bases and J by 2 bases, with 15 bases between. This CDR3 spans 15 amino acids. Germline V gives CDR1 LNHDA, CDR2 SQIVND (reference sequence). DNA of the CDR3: TGTGCCAGTAGTCCGGGGGAGGGTGCAAACTATGGCTACACCTTC. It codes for CASSPGEGANYGYTF.

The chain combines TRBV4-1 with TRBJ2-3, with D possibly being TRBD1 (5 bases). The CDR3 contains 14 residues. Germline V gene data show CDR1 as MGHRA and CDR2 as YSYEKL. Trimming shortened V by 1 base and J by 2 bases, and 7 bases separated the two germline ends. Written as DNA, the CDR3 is TGCGCCAGCAGCCAAGGGACAAACACAGATACGCAGTATTTT. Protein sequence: CASSQGTNTDTQYF.

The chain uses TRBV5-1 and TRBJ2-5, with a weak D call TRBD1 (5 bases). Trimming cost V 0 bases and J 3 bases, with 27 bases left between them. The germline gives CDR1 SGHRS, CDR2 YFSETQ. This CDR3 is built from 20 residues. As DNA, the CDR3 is TGCGCCAGCAGCTTGGGTGGGTGGTTTACCGGACAAGAAGGGAAAGAGACCCAGTACTTC. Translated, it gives CASSLGGWFTGQEGKETQYF.

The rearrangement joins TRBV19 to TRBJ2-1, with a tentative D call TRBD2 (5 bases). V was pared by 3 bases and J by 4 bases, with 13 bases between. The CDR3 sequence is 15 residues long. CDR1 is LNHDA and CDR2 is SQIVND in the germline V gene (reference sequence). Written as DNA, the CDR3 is TGTGCCAGTAGTATCTCGCCGGGGATGTACAATGAGCAGTTCTTC. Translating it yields CASSISPGMYNEQFF.

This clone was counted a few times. The CDR3 coding sequence is TGTGCCAGCACCCACCAGGATGGGAATCAGCCCCAGCATTTT. This codes for CASTHQDGNQPQHF. The V and J genes are TRBV7-9 and TRBJ1-5; D gene ambiguous. CDR1 and CDR2 from the germline V gene are SEHNR and FQNEAQ (reference sequence). Trimming cost V 7 bases and J 4 bases, with 14 bases left between them. The CDR3 is 14 residues long.

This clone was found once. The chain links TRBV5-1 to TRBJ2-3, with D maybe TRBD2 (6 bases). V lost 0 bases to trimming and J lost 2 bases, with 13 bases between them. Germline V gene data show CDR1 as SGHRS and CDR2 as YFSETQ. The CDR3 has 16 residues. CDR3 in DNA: TGCGCCAGCAGCTTGGGCGCGGGGACCTCCACAGATACGCAGTATTTT. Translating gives CASSLGAGTSTDTQYF.

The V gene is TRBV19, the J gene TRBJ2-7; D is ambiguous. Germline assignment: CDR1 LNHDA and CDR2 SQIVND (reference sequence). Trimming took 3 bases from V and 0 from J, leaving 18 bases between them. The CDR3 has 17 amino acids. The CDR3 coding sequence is TGTGCCAGTAGTATCCGTTCGGCAGGTCGGTCCTCCTACGAGCAGTACTTC. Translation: CASSIRSAGRSSYEQYF.